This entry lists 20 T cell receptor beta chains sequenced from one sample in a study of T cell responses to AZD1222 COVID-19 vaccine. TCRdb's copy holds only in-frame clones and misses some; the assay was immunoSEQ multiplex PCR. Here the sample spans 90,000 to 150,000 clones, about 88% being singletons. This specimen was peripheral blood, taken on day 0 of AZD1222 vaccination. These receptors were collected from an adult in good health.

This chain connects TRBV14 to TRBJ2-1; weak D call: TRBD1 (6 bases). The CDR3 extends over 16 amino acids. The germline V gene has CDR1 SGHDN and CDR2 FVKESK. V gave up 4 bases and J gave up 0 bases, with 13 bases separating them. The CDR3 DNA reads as TGTGCCAGCAGCCTAACAGGGAGCGGCTCCTACAATGAGCAGTTCTTC. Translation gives CASSLTGSGSYNEQFF.

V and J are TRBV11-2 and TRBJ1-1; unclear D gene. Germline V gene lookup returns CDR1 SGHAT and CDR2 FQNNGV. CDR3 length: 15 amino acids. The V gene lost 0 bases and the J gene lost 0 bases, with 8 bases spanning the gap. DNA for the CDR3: TGTGCCAGCAGCTTAGATCCCCCCCTGAACACTGAAGCTTTCTTT. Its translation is CASSLDPPLNTEAFF.

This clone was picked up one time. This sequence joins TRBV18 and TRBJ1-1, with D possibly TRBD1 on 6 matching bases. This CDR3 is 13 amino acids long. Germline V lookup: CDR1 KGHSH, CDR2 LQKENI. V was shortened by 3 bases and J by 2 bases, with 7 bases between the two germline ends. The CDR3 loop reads CASSPGQNTEAFF. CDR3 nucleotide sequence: TGTGCCAGCTCACCGGGACAAAACACTGAAGCTTTCTTT. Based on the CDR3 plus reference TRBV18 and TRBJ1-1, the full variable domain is NAGVMQNPRHLVRRRGQEARLRCSPMKGHSHVYWYRQLPEEGLKFMVYLQKENIIDESGMPKERFSAEFPKEGPSILRIQQVVRGDSAAYFCASSPGQNTEAFFGQGTRLTVV.

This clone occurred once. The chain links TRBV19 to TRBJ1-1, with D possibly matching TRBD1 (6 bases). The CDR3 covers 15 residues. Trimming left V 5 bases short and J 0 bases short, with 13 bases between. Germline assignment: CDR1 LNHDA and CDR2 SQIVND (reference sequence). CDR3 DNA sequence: TGTGCCAGTAGTCCCCCCGGGGGCGTGAACACTGAAGCTTTCTTT. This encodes CASSPPGGVNTEAFF.

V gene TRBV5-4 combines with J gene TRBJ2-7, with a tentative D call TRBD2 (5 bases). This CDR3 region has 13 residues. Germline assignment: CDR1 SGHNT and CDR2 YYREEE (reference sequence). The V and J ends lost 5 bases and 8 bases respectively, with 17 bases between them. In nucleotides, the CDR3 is TGTGCCAGCAGGGACGGACTGATCGGGAAGCAGTACTTC. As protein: CASRDGLIGKQYF.

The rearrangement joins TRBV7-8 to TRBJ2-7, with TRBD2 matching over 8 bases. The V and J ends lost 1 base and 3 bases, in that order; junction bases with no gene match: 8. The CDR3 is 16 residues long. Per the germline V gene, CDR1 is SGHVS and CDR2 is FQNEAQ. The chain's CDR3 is CASSLDRLAGYYEQYF. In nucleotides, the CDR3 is TGTGCCAGCAGCTTAGATCGGCTAGCGGGTTACTACGAGCAGTACTTC. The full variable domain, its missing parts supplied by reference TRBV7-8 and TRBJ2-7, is GAGVSQSPRYKVAKRGQDVALRCDPISGHVSLFWYQQALGQGPEFLTYFQNEAQLDKSGLPSDRFFAERPEGSVSTLKIQRTQQEDSAVYLCASSLDRLAGYYEQYFGPGTRLTVT.

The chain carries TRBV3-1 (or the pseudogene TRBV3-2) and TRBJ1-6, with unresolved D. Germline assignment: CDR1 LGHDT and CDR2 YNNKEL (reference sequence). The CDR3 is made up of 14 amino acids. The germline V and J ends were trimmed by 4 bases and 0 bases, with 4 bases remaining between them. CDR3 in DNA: TGTGCCAGCAGCCCGAGCTCCTATAATTCACCCCTCCACTTT. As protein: CASSPSSYNSPLHF.

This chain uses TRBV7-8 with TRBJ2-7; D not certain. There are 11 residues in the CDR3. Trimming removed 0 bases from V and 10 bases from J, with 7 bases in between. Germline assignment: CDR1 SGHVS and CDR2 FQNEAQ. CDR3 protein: CASSLATLQYF. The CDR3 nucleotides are TGTGCCAGCAGCTTAGCTACGTTACAGTACTTC. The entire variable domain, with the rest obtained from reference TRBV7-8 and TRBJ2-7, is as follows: GAGVSQSPRYKVAKRGQDVALRCDPISGHVSLFWYQQALGQGPEFLTYFQNEAQLDKSGLPSDRFFAERPEGSVSTLKIQRTQQEDSAVYLCASSLATLQYFGPGTRLTVT.

The CDR3 protein is CASSADSGPYEQYF. The DNA of the CDR3 is TGCGCCAGCAGCGCGGACAGTGGGCCCTACGAGCAGTACTTC. The V gene is TRBV5-1, the J gene TRBJ2-7, with a weak D call TRBD1 (6 bases). CDR1 and CDR2 from the germline V gene are SGHRS and YFSETQ. The CDR3 covers 14 residues. The V end was cut by 4 bases, the J end by 2 bases, with 13 bases between.

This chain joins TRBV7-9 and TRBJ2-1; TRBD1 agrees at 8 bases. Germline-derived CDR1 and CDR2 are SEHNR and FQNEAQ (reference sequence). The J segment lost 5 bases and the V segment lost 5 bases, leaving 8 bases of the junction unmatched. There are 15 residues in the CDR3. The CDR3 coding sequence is TGTGCCAGCAGCAGAGCGACAGGGGAGAACAATGAGCAGTTCTTC. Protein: CASSRATGENNEQFF.

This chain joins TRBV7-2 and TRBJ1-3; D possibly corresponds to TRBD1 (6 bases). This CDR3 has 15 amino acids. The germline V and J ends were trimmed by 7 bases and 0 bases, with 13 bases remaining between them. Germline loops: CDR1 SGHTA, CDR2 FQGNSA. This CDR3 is CASIPGENSGNTIYF. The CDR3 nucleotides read TGTGCCAGCATCCCAGGGGAGAACTCTGGAAACACCATATATTTT.

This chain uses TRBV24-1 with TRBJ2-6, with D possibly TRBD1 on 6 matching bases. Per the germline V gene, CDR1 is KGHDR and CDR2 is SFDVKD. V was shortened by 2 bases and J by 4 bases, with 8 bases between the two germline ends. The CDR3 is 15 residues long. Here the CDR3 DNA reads TGTGCCACCAGTGATTCCAGGGGAGGGGCCAACGTCCTGACTTTC. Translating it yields CATSDSRGGANVLTF.

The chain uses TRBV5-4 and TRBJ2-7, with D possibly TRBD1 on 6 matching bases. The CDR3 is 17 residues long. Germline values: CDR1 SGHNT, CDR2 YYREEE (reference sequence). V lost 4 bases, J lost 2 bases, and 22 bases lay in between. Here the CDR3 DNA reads TGTGCCAGCAGCCGGAGTCCATCAGGGGCTCCAACCTACGAGCAGTACTTC. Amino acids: CASSRSPSGAPTYEQYF.

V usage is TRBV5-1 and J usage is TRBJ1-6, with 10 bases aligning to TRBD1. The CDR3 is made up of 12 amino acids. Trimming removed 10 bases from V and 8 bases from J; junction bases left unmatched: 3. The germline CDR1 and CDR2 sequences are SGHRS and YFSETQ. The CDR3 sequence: CASGTGDSPLHF. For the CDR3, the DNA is TGCGCCTCCGGGACAGGGGATTCACCCCTCCACTTT.

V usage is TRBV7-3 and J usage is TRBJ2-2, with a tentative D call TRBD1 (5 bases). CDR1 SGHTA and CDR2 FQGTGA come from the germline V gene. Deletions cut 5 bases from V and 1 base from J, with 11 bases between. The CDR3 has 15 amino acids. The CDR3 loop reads CASSEQRGNTGELFF. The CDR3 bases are TGTGCCAGCAGCGAGCAAAGGGGGAACACCGGGGAGCTGTTTTTT.

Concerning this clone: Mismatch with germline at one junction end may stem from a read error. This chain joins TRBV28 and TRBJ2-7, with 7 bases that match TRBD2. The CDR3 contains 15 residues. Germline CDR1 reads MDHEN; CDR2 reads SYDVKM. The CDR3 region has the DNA TGTGCCAGCACCCTAGCAGGGAGGGGACTCTACCAGCAGTACTTC. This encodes CASTLAGRGLYQQYF.

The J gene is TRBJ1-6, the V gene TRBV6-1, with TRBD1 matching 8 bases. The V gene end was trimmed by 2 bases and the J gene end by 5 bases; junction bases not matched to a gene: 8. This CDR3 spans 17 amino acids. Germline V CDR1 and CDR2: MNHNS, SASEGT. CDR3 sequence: CASSEQGAGLNNSPLHF. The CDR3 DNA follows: TGTGCCAGCAGTGAACAGGGGGCCGGATTGAATAATTCACCCCTCCACTTT.

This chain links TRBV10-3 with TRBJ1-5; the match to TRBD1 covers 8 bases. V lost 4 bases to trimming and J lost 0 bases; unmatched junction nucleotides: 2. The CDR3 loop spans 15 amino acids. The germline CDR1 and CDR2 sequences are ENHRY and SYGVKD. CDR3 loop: CAISGGQDSNQPQHF. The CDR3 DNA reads TGTGCCATCAGTGGGGGACAGGATAGCAATCAGCCCCAGCATTTT.

The CDR3 DNA sequence: TGTGCCAGCAGCGCCTGGACAGGGCTTGGGTCACCCCTCCACTTT. Translation: CASSAWTGLGSPLHF. The chain links TRBV11-2 to TRBJ1-6; 8 bases fit TRBD1. The V gene's germline CDR1 is SGHAT and CDR2 FQNNGV. This CDR3 has 15 amino acids. Losses at the gene ends were 5 bases for V and 10 bases for J; bases not matched to a gene: 10.

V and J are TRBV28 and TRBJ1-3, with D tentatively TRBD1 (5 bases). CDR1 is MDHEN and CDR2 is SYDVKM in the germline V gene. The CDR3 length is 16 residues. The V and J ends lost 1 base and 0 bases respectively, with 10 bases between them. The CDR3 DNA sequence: TGTGCCAGCAGTTTATATCTAGGGGTCTCTGGAAACACCATATATTTT. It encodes CASSLYLGVSGNTIYF.